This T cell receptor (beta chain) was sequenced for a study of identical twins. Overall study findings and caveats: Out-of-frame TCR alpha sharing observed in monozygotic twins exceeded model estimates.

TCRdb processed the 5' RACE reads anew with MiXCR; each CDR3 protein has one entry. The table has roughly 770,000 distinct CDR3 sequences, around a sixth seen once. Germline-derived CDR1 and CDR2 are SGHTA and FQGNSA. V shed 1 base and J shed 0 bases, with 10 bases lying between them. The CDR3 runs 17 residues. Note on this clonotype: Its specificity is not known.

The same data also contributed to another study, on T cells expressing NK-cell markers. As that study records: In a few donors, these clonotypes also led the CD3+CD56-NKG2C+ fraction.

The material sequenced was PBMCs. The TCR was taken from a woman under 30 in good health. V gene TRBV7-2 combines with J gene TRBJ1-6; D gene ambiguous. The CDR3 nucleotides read TGTGCCAGCAGCTTAGTCCCTCGCTTCTCCTATAATTCACCCCTCCACTTT. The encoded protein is CASSLVPRFSYNSPLHF.